One sample yielded the 6 T cell receptor beta chains listed below, sequenced in a study of blood T cell repertoires in COVID-19. Sequenced by immunoSEQ multiplex PCR; TCRdb stores in-frame clones only, minus some. The table lists 55,000 to 80,000 clones, just under 95% of them singletons, with roughly 6.2% in the top ten. The sample taken for sequencing was peripheral blood. The origin of the receptors is a human donor in a cohort sampled during active COVID-19.

V is TRBV5-1 and J is TRBJ1-1; no clear D. CDR1 SGHRS and CDR2 YFSETQ come from the germline V gene. The CDR3 covers 14 residues. Trimming cost V 0 bases and J 8 bases, with 14 bases left between them. The CDR3 DNA sequence: TGCGCCAGCAGCTTGGCCAACCGCGGAGGGGAAGCTTTCTTT. It encodes CASSLANRGGEAFF.

This clone was detected once. This chain uses TRBV7-2 with TRBJ2-5; no clear D gene. From germline, CDR1 is SGHTA and CDR2 FQGNSA. The V end lost 5 bases, the J end lost 4 bases, and 11 bases lay between the germline ends. The length of the CDR3 is 13 residues. For the CDR3, the DNA is TGTGCCAGCAGCCCCCGGGTTTTAGAGACCCAGTACTTC. This translates into CASSPRVLETQYF.

V gene TRBV6-5 combines with J gene TRBJ2-3; the match to TRBD2 covers 10 bases. Germline trimming cut 9 bases from V and 5 bases from J; bases unmatched to any gene: 11. The CDR3 runs to 15 residues. The germline V gene encodes CDR1 MNHEY and CDR2 SVGAGI. This chain's CDR3 is CARAASGGVVDTQYF. The DNA for the CDR3 is TGTGCCAGGGCCGCGAGCGGGGGGGTAGTAGATACGCAGTATTTT.

DNA for the CDR3: TGTGCCAGCACGCCAAACGCGGGGGGGCTAGATACGCAGTATTTT. Amino acids: CASTPNAGGLDTQYF. The chain joins TRBV7-3 to TRBJ2-3, with TRBD2 identical over 9 bases. Germline V gene lookup returns CDR1 SGHTA and CDR2 FQGTGA. The CDR3 is 15 residues long. J lost 5 bases, V lost 7 bases, and 10 bases had no gene match.

Regarding this clone: Sequence at one end of the junction differs from germline and may be a read error. V is TRBV30 and J is TRBJ1-1; D is perhaps TRBD1 (6 bases). The CDR3 contains 12 residues. Germline loops: CDR1 GTSNPN, CDR2 SVGIG (reference sequence). The CDR3 sequence is CARRRTEGEAFF. In nucleotides, the CDR3 is TGTGCCCGGAGGAGGACAGAGGGTGAAGCTTTCTTT.

This clone was seen a single time. This sequence joins TRBV28 and TRBJ2-1, with TRBD2 identical over 9 bases. CDR3 length: 14 residues. The J segment lost 4 bases and the V segment lost 3 bases, leaving 1 base of the junction unmatched. The germline V gene has CDR1 MDHEN and CDR2 SYDVKM. CDR3 nucleotide sequence: TGTGCCAGCAGTTTGCGGGGGGGGTACAATGAGCAGTTCTTC. Translation: CASSLRGGYNEQFF.